These 18 T cell receptor beta chains were all obtained from the same sample, sequenced in a study of T cell responses to AZD1222 COVID-19 vaccine. The assay was immunoSEQ multiplex PCR, and TCRdb's table has in-frame clones only and misses some. The sample records approximately 150,000 clones, roughly 88% being singletons. The input for sequencing was peripheral blood, taken 28 days after the second AZD1222 dose. These TCRs come from an adult who received the AZD1222 COVID-19 vaccine.

The rearrangement joins TRBV7-9 to TRBJ1-2; D is unclear. Looked up from germline, CDR1 is SEHNR and CDR2 is FQNEAQ (reference sequence). The CDR3 runs to 14 residues. The V and J ends lost 1 base and 4 bases respectively, with 10 bases between them. CDR3 sequence reads: CASSLDRGVYGYTF. CDR3 coding DNA: TGTGCCAGCAGCTTAGATCGGGGTGTCTATGGCTACACCTTC.

The rearrangement links TRBV5-4 to TRBJ2-1; 13 positions match TRBD2. The CDR3 covers 14 residues. Germline V gene sequence: CDR1 SGHNT, CDR2 YYREEE (reference sequence). The trim removed 7 bases at V and 6 bases at J, leaving 4 bases unmatched. The CDR3 spells CASSLAGGSNEQFF. CDR3 bases: TGTGCCAGCTCACTAGCGGGGGGGTCCAATGAGCAGTTCTTC.

The chain recombines TRBV24-1 with TRBJ2-5; D is perhaps TRBD2 (5 bases). In germline, CDR1 is KGHDR, CDR2 SFDVKD. This CDR3 is 15 amino acids long. V dropped 4 bases and J dropped 5 bases, with 16 bases sitting between them. CDR3 nucleotides: TGTGCCACCAGTGACGTCCAGCGGACGGGGGAGACCCAGTACTTC. Its translation is CATSDVQRTGETQYF.

The rearrangement uses TRBV6-2 or TRBV6-3 and TRBJ1-1; D not certain. The CDR3 contains 13 residues. Between the trimmed V and J ends, which lost 6 bases and 8 bases, there was a span of 16 bases. The V gene's germline CDR1 is MNHEY and CDR2 SVGEGT. CDR3 region: CASSLGLNLEAFF. The CDR3 nucleotides are TGTGCCAGCAGCCTAGGACTCAACCTCGAAGCTTTCTTT.

The chain carries TRBV6-6 and TRBJ1-2; D ambiguous. This CDR3 contains 13 residues. V was clipped by 2 bases and J by 0 bases, with 4 bases between them. Germline CDR1 and CDR2: MNHNY and SVGAGI (reference sequence). The CDR3 protein is CASSYGANYGYTF. DNA of the CDR3: TGTGCCAGCAGTTACGGCGCTAACTATGGCTACACCTTC.

CDR3 DNA sequence: TGTGCCAGCAGGGTACAGGGGGGCGCCTCCTACGAGCAGTACTTC. It encodes CASRVQGGASYEQYF. This chain uses TRBV6-5 with TRBJ2-7, with 8 bases identical to TRBD1. Unmatched junction bases numbered 7, after V lost 6 bases and J lost 0 bases. From germline, CDR1 is MNHEY and CDR2 SVGAGI. The CDR3 loop spans 15 amino acids.

The chain employs TRBV6-2 or TRBV6-3 and TRBJ2-1; D is perhaps TRBD2 (5 bases). Trimming cost V 6 bases and J 7 bases, with 10 bases left between them. The length of the CDR3 is 12 residues. CDR1 and CDR2 from the germline V gene are MNHEY and SVGEGT. The chain's CDR3 is CASSLLGNEQFF. CDR3 DNA: TGTGCCAGCAGCCTACTAGGGAATGAGCAGTTCTTC.

The genes are TRBV7-9 and TRBJ2-2; 12 bases map to TRBD2. Per the germline V gene, CDR1 is SEHNR and CDR2 is FQNEAQ (reference sequence). The CDR3 length is 19 residues. V dropped 4 bases and J dropped 4; count of bases not matched to a gene: 13. CDR3 protein: CASSWASGRAISSTGELFF. Written as DNA, the CDR3 is TGTGCCAGCAGCTGGGCTAGCGGGAGGGCCATTTCTTCCACCGGGGAGCTGTTTTTT.

This clone is a singleton in its sample. This chain links TRBV2 with TRBJ1-6, with D perhaps matching TRBD1 (6 bases). In germline, CDR1 is SNHLY, CDR2 FYNNEI. This CDR3 has 14 residues. Trimming stripped 3 bases from V and 9 bases from J, with 12 bases between. CDR3: CASSDRQGSSPLHF. The CDR3 DNA reads TGTGCCAGCAGTGATAGGCAGGGGAGTTCACCCCTCCACTTT. The whole variable domain, remainder taken from reference TRBV2 and TRBJ1-6, is EPEVTQTPSHQVTQMGQEVILRCVPISNHLYFYWYRQILGQKVEFLVSFYNNEISEKSEIFDDQFSVERPDGSNFTLKIRSTKLEDSAMYFCASSDRQGSSPLHFGNGTRLTVT.

This clone came up a few times. V and J are TRBV2 and TRBJ1-3; D is unclear. The CDR3 consists of 10 residues. CDR1 SNHLY and CDR2 FYNNEI come from the germline V gene. Trimming stripped 8 bases from V and 5 bases from J, with 4 bases between. DNA of the CDR3: TGTGCCAGCGGGCGAAACACCATATATTTT. Translating gives CASGRNTIYF.

The chain links TRBV7-2 to TRBJ2-7; 7 nucleotides align to TRBD1. Germline values: CDR1 SGHTA, CDR2 FQGNSA. J gave up 0 bases and V 4 bases, and 12 bases lay outside the gene matches. This CDR3 region has 17 residues. The CDR3 nucleotides are TGTGCCAGCAGCTCCGAAGGGACAGTTGACAACTCCTACGAGCAGTACTTC. This translates into CASSSEGTVDNSYEQYF.

The chain links TRBV19 to TRBJ1-2; 9 bases fit TRBD1. Germline trimming cut 10 bases from V and 8 bases from J; bases unmatched to any gene: 8. The CDR3 is made up of 12 amino acids. Germline V gives CDR1 LNHDA, CDR2 SQIVND (reference sequence). The CDR3 DNA is TGTGCCATTGGGACAGGGTCTTTCGGCTACACCTTC. Translation gives CAIGTGSFGYTF.

The chain uses TRBV4-3 and TRBJ2-1; 10 bases align to TRBD1. The germline CDR1 and CDR2 sequences are LGHNA and YSLEER. There are 19 residues in the CDR3. J was trimmed by 7 bases and V by 0 bases; bases with no gene match: 15. CDR3 in DNA: TGCGCCAGCAGCCAAGATGAGGGAGGATGGGACAGGGGTGGAAATGAGCAGTTCTTC. Its translation: CASSQDEGGWDRGGNEQFF.

In this sample, this clone turned up a few times. The chain employs TRBV10-3 and TRBJ1-2; 8 bases line up with TRBD1. The CDR3 has 15 residues. V lost 0 bases and J lost 2; bases outside the gene matches: 2. CDR1 ENHRY and CDR2 SYGVKD come from the germline V gene. The CDR3 DNA follows: TGTGCCATCAGTGAGTCGGGACAGGCGAACTATGGCTACACCTTC. It encodes CAISESGQANYGYTF.

Only a few counts were recorded for this clone. The V gene is TRBV10-3, the J gene TRBJ1-3; D is unresolved. CDR1 and CDR2 (germline): ENHRY, SYGVKD. This CDR3 spans 15 amino acids. Trimming shortened V by 4 bases and J by 0 bases, and 10 bases separated the two germline ends. CDR3 nucleotides: TGTGCCATCAGTGGACTTTTGAACTCTGGAAACACCATATATTTT. Its translation: CAISGLLNSGNTIYF.

The rearrangement uses TRBV28 and TRBJ2-6; 8 positions agree with TRBD2. CDR3 size: 15 residues. The germline V gene has CDR1 MDHEN and CDR2 SYDVKM. V lost 11 bases and J lost 1; bases outside the gene matches: 7. In nucleotides, the CDR3 is TGTGCCGCAAACCGGGGGGGATCTGGGGCCAACGTCCTGACTTTC. This gives the protein CAANRGGSGANVLTF.

The gene calls are TRBV12-3 or TRBV12-4 and TRBJ1-5; D is uncertain. The V gene lost 5 bases and the J gene lost 7 bases, with 12 bases spanning the gap. This CDR3 comprises 13 residues. CDR3 sequence (DNA): TGTGCCAGCAGTCCCCCCGTGGGACAGCCCCAGCATTTT. Translated, it gives CASSPPVGQPQHF.

The chain recombines TRBV10-3 with TRBJ2-3; TRBD1 matches at 7 bases. Unmatched junction bases numbered 5, after V lost 5 bases and J lost 3 bases. Looked up from germline, CDR1 is ENHRY and CDR2 is SYGVKD. The CDR3 spans 14 residues. Written as DNA, the CDR3 is TGTGCCATCAGTCCGGGACAGAATACAGATACGCAGTATTTT. Its translation is CAISPGQNTDTQYF.